The 7 T cell receptor beta chains listed next were all sequenced from one sample in a study of breast tumors, draining lymph nodes, adjacent tissues. TCRdb independently ran MiXCR on the multiplex PCR reads; one entry per CDR3 protein. Of about 47,000 distinct CDR3 sequences in the sample, about 21% were seen once. The sample taken for sequencing was breast tumor tissue. The receptors come from a female donor with breast cancer. Some clones in this sample may be carry-over from other donors' samples.

Note on this clonotype: This may come from a read error, since a much larger clone is one base off. This chain connects TRBV19 to TRBJ1-2; D is undetermined. Germline CDR1 is LNHDA and CDR2 is SQIVND (reference sequence). This CDR3 comprises 13 residues. The CDR3 sequence: CASSWDSGYGFTF. Written as DNA, the CDR3 is TGTGCCAGTAGTTGGGATTCGGGCTATGGCTTCACCTTC.

This sequence joins TRBV18 and TRBJ2-7; tentative D call: TRBD1 (6 bases). Germline assignment: CDR1 KGHSH and CDR2 LQKENI. The CDR3 is 19 residues long. Deletions cut 2 bases from V and 3 bases from J, with 26 bases between. The CDR3 region is CASSPTNNNKQGKGYEQYF. CDR3 bases: TGTGCCAGCTCACCAACTAACAATAATAAACAGGGTAAAGGCTACGAGCAGTACTTC.

This clonotype was seen more than once but under ten times. This chain uses TRBV19 with TRBJ2-2; D unresolved. The CDR3 totals 18 residues. Germline assignment: CDR1 LNHDA and CDR2 SQIVND (reference sequence). The ends were cut back, 3 bases at V and 2 bases at J, with 19 bases in the middle. CDR3 residues: CASSITPWEGLNTGELFF. CDR3 bases: TGTGCCAGTAGTATCACGCCATGGGAAGGGCTTAACACCGGGGAGCTGTTTTTT. Together with reference TRBV19 and TRBJ2-2, the CDR3 gives the full variable domain: DGGITQSPKYLFRKEGQNVTLSCEQNLNHDAMYWYRQDPGQGLRLIYYSQIVNDFQKGDIAEGYSVSREKKESFPLTVTSAQKNPTAFYLCASSITPWEGLNTGELFFGEGSRLTVL.

This clonotype has ten or more counts. The chain carries TRBV30 and TRBJ2-7; D perhaps matches TRBD2 (6 bases). This CDR3 has 14 residues. Germline loops: CDR1 GTSNPN, CDR2 SVGIG (reference sequence). Trimming took 1 base from V and 4 from J, leaving 14 bases between them. CDR3 sequence reads: CAWSARGLTYEQYF. The CDR3 DNA sequence: TGTGCCTGGAGTGCCCGGGGACTTACGTACGAGCAGTACTTC.

V is TRBV19 and J is TRBJ1-1; possible D gene TRBD1, 5 bases. This CDR3 spans 15 amino acids. The germline V gene has CDR1 LNHDA and CDR2 SQIVND (reference sequence). The ends were cut back, 8 bases at V and 2 bases at J, with 18 bases in the middle. The CDR3 loop reads CASGPTGSLNTEAFF. The CDR3 coding sequence is TGTGCCAGTGGACCTACAGGTAGTCTTAACACTGAAGCTTTCTTT.

This clonotype was counted ten times or more. CDR3 sequence: CASSRSGGRTDTQYF. The CDR3 bases are TGTGCCAGCAGCAGGAGCGGGGGCCGCACAGATACGCAGTATTTT. The chain has TRBV7-3 and TRBJ2-3, with 8 bases matching TRBD2. The CDR3 extends over 15 amino acids. The germline gives CDR1 SGHTA, CDR2 FQGTGA. V lost 5 bases, J lost 1 base, and 5 bases stayed unmatched.

CDR3 sequence (DNA): TGTGCCAGCAGGGGGACAGGGGATGGGTATGGCTACACCTTC. Encoded protein: CASRGTGDGYGYTF. This chain connects TRBV5-4 to TRBJ1-2, with TRBD1 matching 10 bases. Per the germline V gene, CDR1 is SGHNT and CDR2 is YYREEE (reference sequence). With V trimmed by 5 bases and J by 5 bases, 6 bases remained unmatched. The CDR3 consists of 14 residues.